This TCR beta chain was documented in a study of T cells in Graves' hyperthyroidism and ophthalmopathy. This CDR3 region has 13 residues. Germline V gives CDR1 SEHNR, CDR2 FQNEAQ (reference sequence). Deletions cut 5 bases from V and 7 bases from J, with 15 bases between. As to this clonotype: Its antigen is unidentified.

Amplified TCR beta CDR3 regions came from RNA transcripts. Carried out on the TCR CDR3, a first-round RT-PCR used the HTBI primer set. A single record per CDR3 protein comes from TCRdb applying MiXCR to the multiplex PCR reads. The table has approximately 510,000 distinct CDR3 sequences, around 43% seen once. Uncontrolled infection, other autoimmune disease, pregnancy or lactation led to exclusion. Clinical symptoms, serum thyroxine, TRAb, thyroid ultrasound and orbital computed tomography established diagnosis. Findings and caveats of the study: Ophthalmopathy was identified by the model a median around 6.9 months ahead of onset. Also found in blood were most expanded thyroid clonotypes above 0.001.

The chain uses TRBV7-9 and TRBJ2-7; D is unresolved. The sample was peripheral blood or thyroid tissue (not recorded which). This TCR was recovered from an adult woman with Graves' disease, either hyperthyroidism or ophthalmopathy (not recorded which). CDR3 region: CASSQILVIEQYF. The CDR3 DNA sequence: TGTGCCAGCAGCCAAATCCTAGTGATTGAGCAGTACTTC.